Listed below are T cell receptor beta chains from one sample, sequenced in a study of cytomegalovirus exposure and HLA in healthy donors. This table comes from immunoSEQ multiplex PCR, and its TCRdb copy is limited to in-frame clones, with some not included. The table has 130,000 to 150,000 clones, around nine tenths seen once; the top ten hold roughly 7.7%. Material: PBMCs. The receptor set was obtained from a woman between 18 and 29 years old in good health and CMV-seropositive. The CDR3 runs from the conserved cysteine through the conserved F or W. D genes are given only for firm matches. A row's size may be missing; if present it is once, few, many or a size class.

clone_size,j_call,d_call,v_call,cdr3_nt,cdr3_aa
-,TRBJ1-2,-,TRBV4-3,TGCGCCAGCAGCCAAGATCTCGGGGGGGGTCCCTATGGCTACACCTTC,CASSQDLGGGPYGYTF
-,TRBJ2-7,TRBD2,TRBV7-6,TGTGCCAGCAGCCCTCGACTAGCGGGGAACTACGAGCAGTACTTC,CASSPRLAGNYEQYF
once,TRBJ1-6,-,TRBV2,TGTGCCGGCCGACAGGTCCCCTATAATTCACCCCTCCACTTT,CAGRQVPYNSPLHF
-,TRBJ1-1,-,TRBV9,TGTGCCAGCAGCGTAGTTACAGCCACTGAAGCTTTCTTT,CASSVVTATEAFF
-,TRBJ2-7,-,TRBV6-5,TGTGCCAGCAGTTGGATGATGACTGGGGAGCAGTACTTC,CASSWMMTGEQYF
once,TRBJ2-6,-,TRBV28,TGTGCCAGCAGTTTTTGGGGCTCTTCTGGGGCCAACGTCCTGACTTTC,CASSFWGSSGANVLTF
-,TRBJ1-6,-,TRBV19,TGTGCCAGTAGTACCCACTCCCTCCGCGATTCACCCCTCCACTTT,CASSTHSLRDSPLHF
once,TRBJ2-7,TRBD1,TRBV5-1,TGCGCCAGCAGCCCGCCGGGGACAGACCTCTCCGAGCAGTACTTC,CASSPPGTDLSEQYF
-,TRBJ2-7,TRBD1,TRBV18,TGTGCCAGCTCACCAGGGACAGGGGCCCCCTACGAGCAGTACTTC,CASSPGTGAPYEQYF
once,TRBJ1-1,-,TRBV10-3,TGTGCCATCATAAATGAGAGGGTGCCCACTGAAGCTTTCTTT,CAIINERVPTEAFF
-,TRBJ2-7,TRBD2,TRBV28,TGTGCCAGCAGTCCCGGGACTAGTCACGAGCAGTACTTC,CASSPGTSHEQYF
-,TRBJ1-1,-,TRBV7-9,TGTGCCAGCAGCACACATCAGTCCACTGAAGCTTTCTTT,CASSTHQSTEAFF
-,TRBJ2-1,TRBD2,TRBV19,TGTGCCAGTAGTATAGAGGGGACTAGCGGGGCCGGCAATGAGCAGTTCTTC,CASSIEGTSGAGNEQFF
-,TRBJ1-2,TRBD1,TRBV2,TGTGCCAGCAGCCCTCTGACAGGGCCGAGTGGCTACACCTTC,CASSPLTGPSGYTF
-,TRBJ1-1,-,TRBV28,TGTGCCAGCAGTCCACTAGACAGGAGGAACACTGAAGCTTTCTTT,CASSPLDRRNTEAFF
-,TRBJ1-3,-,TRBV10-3,TGTGCCATCAGTGAGTCGCTAGGCCCTTCGCCGGGAAACACCATATATTTT,CAISESLGPSPGNTIYF
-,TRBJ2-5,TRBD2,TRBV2,TGTGCCAGCAGTGACGGCCTAGCGGGGGGGCCGGGGGAGACCCAGTACTTC,CASSDGLAGGPGETQYF
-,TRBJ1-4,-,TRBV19,TGTGCCACTAGTGACAGGAGGAGCGGTTCTAATGAAAAACTGTTTTTT,CATSDRRSGSNEKLFF
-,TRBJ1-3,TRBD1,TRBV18,TGTGCCAGCTCACCAATACGGGACAGTTCTGGAAACACCATATATTTT,CASSPIRDSSGNTIYF
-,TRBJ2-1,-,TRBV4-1,TGCGCCAGCAGCCACTTCTCCCCGCCTAGGCACGAGCAGTTCTTC,CASSHFSPPRHEQFF
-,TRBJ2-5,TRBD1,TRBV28,TGTGCCAGCAAAGACAGGGACAGGCCCCAAGAGACCCAGTACTTC,CASKDRDRPQETQYF
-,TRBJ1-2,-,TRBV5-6,TGTGCCAGCAGCTTGCAGGGCGGGATATCGGGCTACACCTTC,CASSLQGGISGYTF
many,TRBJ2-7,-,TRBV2,TGTGCCAGCTATGCAGGCGGAGGCGAGCAGTACTTC,CASYAGGGEQYF
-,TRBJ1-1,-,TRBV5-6,TGTGCCAGCAGCTATCTGGAGGAAGCTTTCTTT,CASSYLEEAFF
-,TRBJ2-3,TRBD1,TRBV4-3,TGCGCCAGCAGCCGCGACAGGGTACAGAGCACAGATACGCAGTATTTT,CASSRDRVQSTDTQYF
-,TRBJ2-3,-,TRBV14,TGTGCCAGCAGCCAAGATGGCAGCGGGCCGCCTAGGGGTGGGCAGTATTTT,CASSQDGSGPPRGGQYF
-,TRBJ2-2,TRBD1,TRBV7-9,TGTGCCAGCAGCGCCCAGGGGGCCGGGGAGCTGTTTTTT,CASSAQGAGELFF
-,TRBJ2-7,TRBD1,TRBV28,TGTGCCAGCAGCACTGGGACAGGCTCCTACGAGCAGTACTTC,CASSTGTGSYEQYF
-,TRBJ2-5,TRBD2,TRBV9,TGTGCCAGCAGCGTAGGAGCCAGCGGGAGGGCCGGGGAGACCCAGTACTTC,CASSVGASGRAGETQYF
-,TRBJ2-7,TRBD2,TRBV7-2,TGTGCCAGCAGCCCCGGACTAGCGGGAGGGCACGGCTACGAGCAGTACTTC,CASSPGLAGGHGYEQYF
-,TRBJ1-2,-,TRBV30,TGTGCCTGGAGTCCCGCGGACAGCCTGTTAGGCTACACCTTC,CAWSPADSLLGYTF
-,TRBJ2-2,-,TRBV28,TGTGCCAGCAGTTTAGGAGGGTTCACCGGGGAGCTGTTTTTT,CASSLGGFTGELFF
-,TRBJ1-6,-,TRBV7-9,TGTGCCAGCAGCTTAACGGGGGATTCACCCCTCCACTTT,CASSLTGDSPLHF
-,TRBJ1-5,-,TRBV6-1,TGTGCCAGCAGTGAAGCGTACACAGTAAATCAGCCCCAGCATTTT,CASSEAYTVNQPQHF
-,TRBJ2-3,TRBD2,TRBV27,TGTGCCAGCAGCCACCTGGGGGGCGGGGGGGCTTATACGCAGTATTTT,CASSHLGGGGAYTQYF
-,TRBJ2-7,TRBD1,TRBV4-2,TGTGCCAGCAGCCAAGCCTCGGGACAGGGGATCTACGAGCAGTACTTC,CASSQASGQGIYEQYF
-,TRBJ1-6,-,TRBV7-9,TGTGCCAGCAGCTTTGGGGGCTCACCCCTCCACTTT,CASSFGGSPLHF
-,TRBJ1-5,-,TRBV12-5,TGTGCTAGTGGTTTCAGGGAACAGCCCCAGCATTTT,CASGFREQPQHF
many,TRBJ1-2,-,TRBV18,TGTGCCAGCTCACCGGACAATAACTATGGCTACACCTTC,CASSPDNNYGYTF
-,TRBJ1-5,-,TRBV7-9,TGTGCCAGCAGCTTAGCCAAATGGCATCAGCCCCAGCATTTT,CASSLAKWHQPQHF
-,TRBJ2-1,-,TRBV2,TGTGCCAGCAGGAGGCGGGGACTCTACAATGAGCAGTTCTTC,CASRRRGLYNEQFF
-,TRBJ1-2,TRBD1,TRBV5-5,TGTGCCAGCAGCTGGAACGACAGGGGAGTAGATGGCTACACCTTC,CASSWNDRGVDGYTF
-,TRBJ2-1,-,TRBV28,TGTGCCAGCACTTTTGGGACAAATAATGAGCAGTTCTTC,CASTFGTNNEQFF
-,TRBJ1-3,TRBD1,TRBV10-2,TGCGCCAGCGAGGACAGGGCCTCTGGAAACACCATATATTTT,CASEDRASGNTIYF
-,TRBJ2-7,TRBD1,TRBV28,TGTGCCAGCCTACTCGGGACAGGGTCCTACGAGCAGTACTTC,CASLLGTGSYEQYF
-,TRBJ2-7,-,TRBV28,TGTGCCAGCAGTCCAAGTCAGGGGTTCTCCCTACGAGTGCAGTACTTC,CASSPSQGFSLRVQYF
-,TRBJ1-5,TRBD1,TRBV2,TGTGCCAGCAGTGAGACGGGACAGGGGGCGCGTGCTCTTAATCAGCCCCAGCATTTT,CASSETGQGARALNQPQHF
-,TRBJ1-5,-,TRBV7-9,TGTGCCAGCAGCTCAGCGGGCACTTCTAATCAGCCCCAGCATTTT,CASSSAGTSNQPQHF
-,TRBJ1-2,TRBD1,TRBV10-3,TGTGCCATCAGTGAAGAGGGGGCTGGCTATGGCTACACCTTC,CAISEEGAGYGYTF